This TCR beta chain was observed in a study of OX40 agonist ivuxolimab in advanced cancers. The wider study: As their treatment, patients were administered ivuxolimab, an agonistic anti-OX40 (CD134) antibody.

The V gene's germline CDR1 is MDHEN and CDR2 SYDVKM. The V end lost 3 bases, the J end lost 2 bases, and 7 bases lay between the germline ends. CDR3 length: 13 amino acids. Concerning this clone: Antigen specificity is unknown.

Data came from immunoSEQ multiplex PCR; TCRdb stores just in-frame clones and leaves some out. This sample yields around 80,000 clones, of which more than 85% are seen a single time; about 2.5% belongs to the top ten. Study-wide findings and caveats: There were, on average, more expanded clones in CD8+ T cells than in CD4+. Expanded peripheral T-cell antigen specificity went undetermined.

The study sampled blood at baseline, cycle 4 day 1, and cycle 7 day 1. This chain connects TRBV28 to TRBJ1-2; D is uncertain. Source: CD4+ or CD8+ T cells sorted from blood, taken in a trial of the OX40 agonist ivuxolimab. The TCR originated in an adult with an advanced solid tumor such as melanoma, head and neck, liver or kidney cancer. For the CDR3, the DNA is TGTGCCAGCAGTTTGGGCAGCAACTATGGCTACACCTTC. Protein: CASSLGSNYGYTF.